The 17 T cell receptor beta chains reported below all come from one sample, sequenced in a study of siplizumab effects on memory and regulatory T cells (dated by TCRdb to between 2019 and 2020). The library came from the immunoSEQ multiplex PCR assay. TCRdb took this table from immuneACCESS and kept in-frame rearrangements with V and J called. Such tables lack part of the clones; where checked against another copy, unresolved V genes explain under half of the gap, and the rest is unexplained. The table for this sample lists around 65,000 clones; 79% of them were counted only once. Jointly, the top ten make up approximately 0.4% of the sample. Sequencing was done on a sample of memory CD4+ T cells sorted from blood. According to the study, the label for this sample's cell subset or site signals: unstimulated CD4+ memory T cells. The receptor set was obtained from a human donor in good health.

The chain is built from TRBV4-3 and TRBJ1-1; D is ambiguous. Germline lookup yields CDR1 LGHNA and CDR2 YSLEER. CDR3 size: 14 residues. V gave up 0 bases and J gave up 5 bases, with 10 bases separating them. CDR3 protein: CASSQERAGTEAFF. As DNA, the CDR3 is TGCGCCAGCAGCCAAGAAAGGGCCGGGACTGAAGCTTTCTTT.

The V call is TRBV19, the J call TRBJ1-6, with D maybe TRBD1 (6 bases). This CDR3 region has 15 residues. Per the germline V gene, CDR1 is LNHDA and CDR2 is SQIVND (reference sequence). Trimming cost V 4 bases and J 9 bases, with 16 bases left between them. The CDR3 is CASSTRDRLGSPLHF. Here the CDR3 DNA reads TGTGCCAGTAGTACAAGAGACAGGTTAGGTTCACCCCTCCACTTT.

This sequence joins TRBV5-1 and TRBJ2-2, with D possibly matching TRBD1 (6 bases). Between the trimmed V and J ends, which lost 4 bases and 1 base, there was a span of 11 bases. The CDR3 totals 15 residues. The germline V gene has CDR1 SGHRS and CDR2 YFSETQ. CDR3 DNA sequence: TGCGCCAGCAGCCTGACAGGAATGAACACCGGGGAGCTGTTTTTT. Residues: CASSLTGMNTGELFF.

This chain connects TRBV28 to TRBJ1-1, with 8 positions matching TRBD1. The V and J ends lost 8 bases and 0 bases, in that order; junction bases with no gene match: 8. The germline gives CDR1 MDHEN, CDR2 SYDVKM. This CDR3 comprises 15 residues. CDR3 amino acids: CASVGTGSMNTEAFF. The CDR3 DNA reads TGTGCCAGCGTGGGGACAGGTAGTATGAACACTGAAGCTTTCTTT.

V is TRBV6-1 and J is TRBJ2-3; 7 bases map to TRBD1. V dropped 5 bases and J dropped 6; count of bases not matched to a gene: 8. CDR3 length: 14 residues. Germline V gives CDR1 MNHNS, CDR2 SASEGT. For the CDR3, the DNA is TGTGCCAGCAGTACAAGGACAGGCCGGGATACGCAGTATTTT. It codes for CASSTRTGRDTQYF.

V usage is TRBV19 and J usage is TRBJ2-7, with 12 bases matching TRBD2. CDR3 length: 20 residues. Germline assignment: CDR1 LNHDA and CDR2 SQIVND (reference sequence). The trim removed 5 bases at V and 3 bases at J, leaving 20 bases unmatched. This chain's CDR3 is CASSSLTSGGLLGRVYEQYF. The DNA of the CDR3 is TGTGCCAGTAGTTCCTTGACTAGCGGGGGCCTTCTCGGCCGGGTCTACGAGCAGTACTTC.

CDR3 residues: CASREYSGGRDTQYF. CDR3 DNA sequence: TGTGCCAGCAGGGAATATAGCGGGGGGAGGGATACGCAGTATTTT. The J gene is TRBJ2-3, the V gene TRBV7-8; TRBD2 aligns across 10 bases. V lost 6 bases, J lost 6 bases, and 9 bases stayed unmatched. The germline V gene has CDR1 SGHVS and CDR2 FQNEAQ. The CDR3 runs to 15 residues.

The V call is TRBV5-4, the J call TRBJ2-2; 11 bases agree with TRBD2. CDR3 length: 17 residues. Germline CDR1 reads SGHNT; CDR2 reads YYREEE (reference sequence). V lost 4 bases, J lost 6 bases, and 11 bases stayed unmatched. The CDR3 is CASSGRLAGQQSGELFF. CDR3 coding DNA: TGTGCCAGCAGCGGGAGACTAGCGGGGCAGCAGTCCGGGGAGCTGTTTTTT.

J is TRBJ1-5 and V is TRBV12-1. TRBV12-1 is recorded as a pseudogene. The CDR3 runs 14 residues. CDR3 loop: CASSFALKGQPQHF. The CDR3 nucleotides are TGTGCCAGCAGCTTTGCGCTCAAGGGACAGCCCCAGCATTTT.

The chain couples TRBV7-2 to TRBJ1-6; no definite D call. From germline, CDR1 is SGHTA and CDR2 FQGNSA. Trimming took off 1 base at V and 9 bases at J, with 10 bases between the two ends. This CDR3 has 14 residues. The CDR3 protein is CASSLGQVGSPLHF. DNA of the CDR3: TGTGCCAGCAGCTTAGGACAAGTCGGTTCACCCCTCCACTTT. Filled out from reference TRBV7-2 and TRBJ1-6, the complete variable domain reads GAGVSQSPSNKVTEKGKDVELRCDPISGHTALYWYRQSLGQGLEFLIYFQGNSAPDKSGLPSDRFSAERTGGSVSTLTIQRTQQEDSAVYLCASSLGQVGSPLHFGNGTRLTVT.

This clone was observed a few times. The rearrangement uses TRBV7-2 and TRBJ1-4; D is ambiguous. V was pared by 1 base and J by 5 bases, with 20 bases between. This CDR3 comprises 18 residues. Germline V lookup: CDR1 SGHTA, CDR2 FQGNSA. CDR3 residues: CASSLGPQDRVSNEKLFF. DNA for the CDR3: TGTGCCAGCAGCTTAGGACCCCAGGATAGAGTTTCCAATGAAAAACTGTTTTTT.

This clone was counted a few times. The CDR3 loop is CASSFDRDTQYF. Written as DNA, the CDR3 is TGTGCCAGCTCCTTTGATAGAGATACGCAGTATTTT. J is TRBJ2-3 and V is TRBV18; D ambiguous. V was trimmed by 6 bases and J by 5 bases, leaving 9 bases between them. The CDR3 loop spans 12 amino acids. Germline lookup yields CDR1 KGHSH and CDR2 LQKENI.

The chain uses TRBV15 and TRBJ1-1, with a tentative D call TRBD1 (5 bases). The CDR3 consists of 14 residues. Trimming took 1 base from V and 3 from J, leaving 9 bases between them. Per the germline V gene, CDR1 is LNHNV and CDR2 is YYDKDF (reference sequence). CDR3 in amino acids: CATSRGKGYTEAFF. The CDR3 nucleotides read TGTGCCACCAGCAGAGGGAAGGGGTACACTGAAGCTTTCTTT.

V gene TRBV19 combines with J gene TRBJ2-3, with D possibly TRBD1 on 6 matching bases. V lost 6 bases to trimming and J lost 0 bases, with 13 bases between them. CDR3 length equals 15 residues. The V gene's germline CDR1 is LNHDA and CDR2 SQIVND (reference sequence). DNA for the CDR3: TGTGCCAGTAGCGATGGACAGACCAGCACAGATACGCAGTATTTT. Its translation: CASSDGQTSTDTQYF.

V usage is TRBV27 and J usage is TRBJ1-2, with a weak D call TRBD1 (5 bases). This CDR3 comprises 16 residues. CDR1 is MNHEY and CDR2 is SMNVEV in the germline V gene (reference sequence). V was clipped by 7 bases and J by 4 bases, with 22 bases between them. CDR3 sequence reads: CASTPDTHIGVYGYTF. In DNA form, the CDR3 reads TGTGCCAGCACCCCGGACACTCACATAGGGGTCTATGGCTACACCTTC.

This rearrangement joins TRBV7-2 to TRBJ2-2; weak D call: TRBD1 (6 bases). Germline CDR1 reads SGHTA; CDR2 reads FQGNSA. CDR3 length equals 16 residues. Trimming cost V 2 bases and J 1 base, with 11 bases left between them. Here the CDR3 DNA reads TGTGCCAGCAGCTTATTCGGGACACTGAACACCGGGGAGCTGTTTTTT. This gives the protein CASSLFGTLNTGELFF.

V is TRBV10-3 and J is TRBJ1-1; D is unclear. The CDR3 spans 11 residues. V dropped 7 bases and J dropped 1 base, with 4 bases sitting between them. Per germline, CDR1 ENHRY and CDR2 SYGVKD. CDR3: CAIMENTEAFF. The CDR3 DNA is TGTGCCATCATGGAGAACACTGAAGCTTTCTTT.